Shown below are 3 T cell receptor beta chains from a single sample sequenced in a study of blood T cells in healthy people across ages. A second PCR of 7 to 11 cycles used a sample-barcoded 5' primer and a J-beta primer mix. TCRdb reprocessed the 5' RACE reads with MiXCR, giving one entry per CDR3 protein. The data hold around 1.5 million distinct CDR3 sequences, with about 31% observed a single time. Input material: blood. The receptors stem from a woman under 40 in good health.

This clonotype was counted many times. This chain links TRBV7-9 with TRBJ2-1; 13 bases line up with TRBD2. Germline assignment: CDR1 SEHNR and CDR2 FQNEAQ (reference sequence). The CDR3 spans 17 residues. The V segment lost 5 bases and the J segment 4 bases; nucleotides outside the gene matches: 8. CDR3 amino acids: CASSPRTSGGGYNEQFF. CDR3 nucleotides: TGTGCCAGCAGCCCCCGGACTAGCGGGGGTGGGTACAATGAGCAGTTCTTC.

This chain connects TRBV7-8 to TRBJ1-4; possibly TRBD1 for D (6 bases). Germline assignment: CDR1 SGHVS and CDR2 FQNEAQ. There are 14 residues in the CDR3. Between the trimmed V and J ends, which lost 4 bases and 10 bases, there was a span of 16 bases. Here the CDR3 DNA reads TGTGCCAGCAGCTCGCAAGGACAGTCATTAAAACTGTTTTTT. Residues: CASSSQGQSLKLFF. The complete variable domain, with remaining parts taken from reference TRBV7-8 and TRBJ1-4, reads GAGVSQSPRYKVAKRGQDVALRCDPISGHVSLFWYQQALGQGPEFLTYFQNEAQLDKSGLPSDRFFAERPEGSVSTLKIQRTQQEDSAVYLCASSSQGQSLKLFFGSGTQLSVL.

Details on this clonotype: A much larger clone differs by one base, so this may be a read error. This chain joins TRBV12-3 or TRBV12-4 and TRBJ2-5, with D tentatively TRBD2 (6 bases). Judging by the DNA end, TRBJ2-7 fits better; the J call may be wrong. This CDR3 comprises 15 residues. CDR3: CVSSLGTGGFDEQYF. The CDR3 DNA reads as TGTGTCAGCAGTTTAGGGACCGGAGGGTTCGACGAGCAGTACTTC.